The subject of this entry is one TCR beta chain. The sample comes from a study of blood T cell repertoires in COVID-19. Assay used: immunoSEQ multiplex PCR; TCRdb lists only in-frame clones, some missing. The sample has approximately 150,000 clones; almost 85% are singletons. Sequenced input: peripheral blood. The sequence was obtained from a human donor with acute or convalescent COVID-19. The donor label of this sample is uncertain.

The CDR3 region has the DNA TGTGCCAGCAGCCTCAGGCCTTCCACAGATACGCAGTATTTT. Translation: CASSLRPSTDTQYF. The chain combines TRBV13 with TRBJ2-3; the D is unclear. The V gene lost 5 bases and the J gene lost 2 bases, with 11 bases spanning the gap. Germline CDR1 and CDR2: PRHDT and FYEKMQ (reference sequence). The CDR3 extends over 14 amino acids.